These 15 T cell receptor beta chains originate from one sample sequenced in a study of T cell repertoires in ileal Crohn's disease. Measured with immunoSEQ multiplex PCR; TCRdb has only the in-frame clones, and not every one. Among approximately 11,000 clones, more than 65% were seen once, and the ten largest hold around 6.9%. Regarding time point: neoterminal ileum biopsy at postoperative endoscopy, about 6 months after surgery. Specimen: ileal tissue. The source of these receptors is an adult with Crohn's disease.

This clone came up once. V usage is TRBV5-6 and J usage is TRBJ1-1, with TRBD1 as a possible D gene (6 bases). CDR1 and CDR2 (germline): SGHDT, YYEEEE. The CDR3 has 13 amino acids. The V end lost 4 bases, the J end lost 1 base, and 8 bases lay between the germline ends. This CDR3 is CASSKTGNTEAFF. The CDR3 nucleotides read TGTGCCAGCAGCAAGACAGGGAACACTGAAGCTTTCTTT.

The J gene is TRBJ2-7, the V gene TRBV2, with TRBD1 identical over 8 bases. Germline V CDR1 and CDR2: SNHLY, FYNNEI. Losses at the gene ends were 5 bases for V and 9 bases for J; bases not matched to a gene: 9. The CDR3 spans 13 residues. The CDR3 spells CASSPGQVLGQYF. The CDR3 coding sequence is TGTGCCAGCAGTCCGGGACAGGTTCTTGGGCAGTACTTC.

The rearrangement uses TRBV19 and TRBJ1-2, with 7 nucleotides matching TRBD1. The V segment lost 5 bases and the J segment 5 bases; nucleotides outside the gene matches: 5. The V gene's germline CDR1 is LNHDA and CDR2 SQIVND (reference sequence). This CDR3 is built from 13 residues. In DNA form, the CDR3 reads TGTGCCAGTAGTCCCGACAGGGTTTATGGCTACACCTTC. As protein: CASSPDRVYGYTF.

The V and J genes are TRBV4-2 and TRBJ2-7, with 8 bases aligning to TRBD1. CDR1 LGHNA and CDR2 YNFKEQ come from the germline V gene. V was pared by 2 bases and J by 2 bases, with 17 bases of the junction left unmatched. The CDR3 consists of 19 residues. DNA for the CDR3: TGTGCCAGCAGCCAACGACACTTACAAAGGACAGGGAATCCCTACGAGCAGTACTTC. Protein product: CASSQRHLQRTGNPYEQYF.

The chain combines TRBV11-2 with TRBJ2-1, with 9 bases identical to TRBD2. Germline V gene sequence: CDR1 SGHAT, CDR2 FQNNGV. The CDR3 covers 15 residues. The V segment lost 2 bases and the J segment 5 bases; nucleotides outside the gene matches: 4. The CDR3: CASSLSAGGNNEQFF. As DNA, the CDR3 is TGTGCCAGCAGCTTATCAGCGGGGGGCAACAATGAGCAGTTCTTC.

This clone was picked up one time. The gene calls are TRBV2 and TRBJ2-7; 8 nucleotides match TRBD1. The CDR3 loop spans 14 amino acids. CDR1 SNHLY and CDR2 FYNNEI come from the germline V gene. Trimming removed 6 bases from V and 1 base from J; junction bases left unmatched: 5. The DNA of the CDR3 is TGTGCCAGCAGCCGGGACAGGAATTCCTACGAGCAGTACTTC. The encoded protein is CASSRDRNSYEQYF.

The CDR3 spells CASSWKQMNTEAFF. The CDR3 coding sequence is TGTGCCAGCAGCTGGAAACAGATGAACACTGAAGCTTTCTTT. This chain connects TRBV7-9 to TRBJ1-1, with D hard to call. V dropped 4 bases and J dropped 0 bases, with 9 bases sitting between them. The CDR3 is 14 amino acids. Germline CDR1 SEHNR, CDR2 FQNEAQ (reference sequence).

The chain employs TRBV5-6 and TRBJ1-1; D is undetermined. Germline values: CDR1 SGHDT, CDR2 YYEEEE. The germline V and J ends were trimmed by 5 bases and 0 bases, with 14 bases remaining between them. This CDR3 is 15 amino acids long. CDR3 loop: CASRQQYVVNTEAFF. The CDR3 region has the DNA TGTGCCAGCAGACAGCAATACGTTGTGAACACTGAAGCTTTCTTT.

In regard to this clone: One junction end does not reproduce the germline sequence, and a read error may be involved. The genes are TRBV30 and TRBJ1-5, with 8 bases that match TRBD1. This CDR3 comprises 15 residues. CDR1 and CDR2 from the germline V gene are GTSNPN and SVGIG (reference sequence). In DNA, the CDR3 is TGTGCCTGGAGTGTGGGGTCAGGGGGCAACCAGCCCCAGCATTTT. Its protein product is CAWSVGSGGNQPQHF.

V usage is TRBV5-5 and J usage is TRBJ1-1, with 9 bases aligning to TRBD1. The V gene's germline CDR1 is SGHKS and CDR2 YYEKEE (reference sequence). This CDR3 region has 16 residues. V gave up 4 bases and J gave up 5 bases; unmatched junction bases: 12. The DNA of the CDR3 is TGTGCCAGCAGCAGGGGCGGGACAGGGTTCAGGACTGAAGCTTTCTTT. Translated: CASSRGGTGFRTEAFF. The full variable domain, in which reference TRBV5-5 and TRBJ1-1 provide the parts outside the CDR3, is DAGVTQSPTHLIKTRGQQVTLRCSPISGHKSVSWYQQVLGQGPQFIFQYYEKEERGRGNFPDRFSARQFPNYSSELNVNALLLGDSALYLCASSRGGTGFRTEAFFGQGTRLTVV.

In DNA form, the CDR3 reads TGTGCCAGCAGTGGGGGGACAGGCTCCTTCTACGAGCAGTACTTC. This encodes CASSGGTGSFYEQYF. The rearrangement links TRBV2 to TRBJ2-7; 8 nucleotides line up with TRBD1. Germline lookup yields CDR1 SNHLY and CDR2 FYNNEI. The CDR3 runs to 15 residues. V lost 4 bases to trimming and J lost 3 bases; unmatched junction nucleotides: 8. The full variable domain, in which reference TRBV2 and TRBJ2-7 provide the parts outside the CDR3, is EPEVTQTPSHQVTQMGQEVILRCVPISNHLYFYWYRQILGQKVEFLVSFYNNEISEKSEIFDDQFSVERPDGSNFTLKIRSTKLEDSAMYFCASSGGTGSFYEQYFGPGTRLTVT.

This clone was counted once. J is TRBJ1-1 and V is TRBV27; 8 positions match TRBD1. The germline V gene has CDR1 MNHEY and CDR2 SMNVEV (reference sequence). V trimming: 4 bases; J trimming: 5 bases; junction bases outside the gene matches: 9. CDR3 size: 15 residues. The DNA for the CDR3 is TGTGCCAGCAGTTCCCACACAGGGGGAAAAACTGAAGCTTTCTTT. Its translation is CASSSHTGGKTEAFF.

V gene TRBV7-9 combines with J gene TRBJ2-7, with TRBD2 matching over 11 bases. V gave up 3 bases and J gave up 6 bases; unmatched junction bases: 4. This CDR3 comprises 14 residues. Germline CDR1 and CDR2: SEHNR and FQNEAQ (reference sequence). The chain's CDR3 is CASSFQGTSGEQYF. The DNA of the CDR3 is TGTGCCAGCAGCTTTCAGGGGACTAGCGGCGAGCAGTACTTC.

The chain carries TRBV11-2 and TRBJ1-1; 8 positions agree with TRBD1. J was trimmed by 0 bases and V by 2 bases; bases with no gene match: 2. CDR3 size: 15 residues. Germline CDR1 reads SGHAT; CDR2 reads FQNNGV. The CDR3: CASSLWTGMNTEAFF. For the CDR3, the DNA is TGTGCCAGCAGCTTATGGACAGGGATGAACACTGAAGCTTTCTTT.

The chain combines TRBV6-1 with TRBJ1-1; the D is unclear. Trimming pared 5 bases from V and 1 base from J, leaving 11 bases between. The CDR3 covers 14 residues. Germline-derived CDR1 and CDR2 are MNHNS and SASEGT. CDR3: CASSRERENTEAFF. The DNA for the CDR3 is TGTGCCAGCAGTCGGGAGAGGGAGAACACTGAAGCTTTCTTT.